This is a list of T cell receptor beta chains from one sample in a study of T cells expressing NK-cell markers. TCRdb re-called the 5' RACE reads and gives one entry per CDR3 protein, without DNA. The listing contains more than 400,000 distinct CDR3 sequences. The sample taken for sequencing was blood T cells: a sorted CD56 or NKG2C T cell subset, CD4+ or CD8+ T cells, or bulk PBMC T cells (not recorded which). All receptors come from a woman aged 18 to 75 in good health. The CDR3 runs from the conserved cysteine through the conserved F or W.

v_gene	j_gene	CDR3aa
TRBV29-1	TRBJ2-1	CSVEASGTRPYNEQFF
TRBV12-3/TRBV12-4	TRBJ1-6	CASSGQGFSSSPLHF
TRBV12-3/TRBV12-4	TRBJ1-2	CASTAFNYGYTF
TRBV19	TRBJ2-1	CASTLQGAMDEQFF
TRBV4-3	TRBJ2-2	CASSQAPGQGNTGELFF
TRBV6-2/TRBV6-3	TRBJ2-7	CASSYSFEDSYEQYF
TRBV27	TRBJ2-7	CASSFRGPGYEQYF
TRBV6-4	TRBJ2-3	CASSEGAGKADTQYF
TRBV6-5	TRBJ1-1	CASSFQGGVTEAFF
TRBV5-4	TRBJ2-1	CASSLEREAAEQFF
TRBV5-6	TRBJ2-6	CASSLNYLDLSGANVLTF
TRBV4-3	TRBJ2-3	CASSQGWTDTQYF
TRBV20-1	TRBJ2-5	CSARGAWGQETQYF
TRBV7-8	TRBJ2-7	CASSLIPEQSSYEQYF
TRBV5-6	TRBJ2-6	CASSPDTSGANALTF
TRBV28	TRBJ2-3	CASSGRILGTDTQYF
TRBV2	TRBJ2-1	CASSEGLAGGREQFF
TRBV7-2	TRBJ2-7	CASSRPRDRASEQYF
TRBV12-3/TRBV12-4	TRBJ2-1	CASSSGGRAENEQFF
TRBV25-1	TRBJ1-1	CASNLVRDGNTEAFF
TRBV11-2	TRBJ1-4	CASSLDGSGRNEKLFF
TRBV7-9	TRBJ2-7	CASSQGQGYDEQYF
TRBV11-1	TRBJ1-2	CASSPDGYYGYTF
TRBV5-5	TRBJ1-2	CASSFSDRDLPYGYTF
TRBV29-1	TRBJ2-2	CSVDIRGGELFF
TRBV6-5	TRBJ2-1	CASSYDPQGTTNEQFF
TRBV11-1	TRBJ2-6	CASSLALQGVSSGANVLTF
TRBV5-1	TRBJ2-3	CASSALARGTDTQYF
TRBV15	TRBJ1-2	CATTEEGGSIYGYTF
TRBV20-1	TRBJ2-7	CSARDRRGYEQYF
TRBV9	TRBJ2-5	CASSVGATKETQYF
TRBV4-3	TRBJ2-1	CASSHTLGSQFF
TRBV20-1	TRBJ2-5	CSARWGLETQYF
TRBV11-2	TRBJ2-1	CASSTTSGRTYNEQFF
TRBV18	TRBJ2-7	CASSPRRGQGFYEQYF
TRBV6-1	TRBJ2-1	CASRPKGFVPINEQFF
TRBV6-1	TRBJ2-7	CASRQNGQARTYEQYF
TRBV11-2	TRBJ2-3	CASSPGLSITDTQYF
TRBV4-1	TRBJ2-2	CASSPGYGPNTGELFF
TRBV7-2	TRBJ1-6	CASSPPGPKSYNSPLHF
TRBV11-2	TRBJ1-2	CASSSNPTVPYGYTF
TRBV28	TRBJ1-4	CASSLSPAVRTTNEKLFF
TRBV18	TRBJ1-4	CASSEGANEKLFF
TRBV5-1	TRBJ1-2	CASSTDMGGYTF
TRBV7-3	TRBJ2-3	CASSPDRITDTQYF
TRBV7-2	TRBJ2-7	CASSLAGGAHEQYF
TRBV7-8	TRBJ2-3	CASSLVERGSTDTQYF
TRBV4-2	TRBJ2-3	CASSLPPDGTDTQYF
TRBV9	TRBJ2-3	CASSVATRDRGRTDTQYF
TRBV7-2	TRBJ1-4	CASSKWDGYNEKLFF